Listed below are T cell receptor beta chains from one sample, sequenced in a study of glioma-infiltrating T cells. TCRdb itself ran the multiplex PCR reads through MiXCR, one entry per CDR3 protein. The profile shows a few hundred thousand distinct CDR3 sequences, 41% of them singletons. The sequenced material came from glioma tissue, nonneoplastic brain tissue, or PBMCs (not recorded which). The receptor set was obtained from a human donor with low-grade glioma or glioblastoma, undergoing nonglioma brain surgery, or in good health (not recorded which). Each CDR3 is given with its conserved first and last residue. Each record gives: J gene, D gene, clone size, V gene, CDR3 DNA, CDR3 protein. D genes are given only for firm matches. Clone size is shown for a subset of rows, as once, few, many or a class of expanded clone.

J gene: TRBJ2-7; D gene: TRBD2; clone size: -; V gene: TRBV20-1; CDR3 DNA: TGCAGTGCTAGAGCCCTAGCGGGAACTCCAACGGTGGGCGAGCAGTACTTC; CDR3 protein: CSARALAGTPTVGEQYF
J gene: TRBJ2-7; D gene: -; clone size: -; V gene: TRBV7-9; CDR3 DNA: TGTGCCAGCAGTCCCACGGGCGGGCAGTACTACGAGCAGTACTTC; CDR3 protein: CASSPTGGQYYEQYF
J gene: TRBJ2-7; D gene: TRBD2; clone size: -; V gene: TRBV4-2; CDR3 DNA: TGTGCCAGCAGCCCGACCGGGACTAGCTCCTACGAGCAGTACTTC; CDR3 protein: CASSPTGTSSYEQYF
J gene: TRBJ2-1; D gene: TRBD2; clone size: many; V gene: TRBV28; CDR3 DNA: TGTGCCGGGGGAGGGAGCTCCTACAATGAGCAGTTCTTC; CDR3 protein: CAGGGSSYNEQFF
J gene: TRBJ1-6; D gene: -; clone size: few; V gene: TRBV28; CDR3 DNA: TGTGCCAGCAGTTTTCTGGACGGCGGTAATTCACCCCTCCACTTT; CDR3 protein: CASSFLDGGNSPLHF
J gene: TRBJ2-7; D gene: -; clone size: -; V gene: TRBV20-1; CDR3 DNA: TGCAGTGCTAAGAACCCGTGGGAGAGCTCCTACGAGCAGTACTTC; CDR3 protein: CSAKNPWESSYEQYF
J gene: TRBJ2-1; D gene: TRBD1; clone size: many; V gene: TRBV15; CDR3 DNA: TGTGCCACCAGCAGAGATCTAGGGGGCAGGAATGAGCAGTTCTTC; CDR3 protein: CATSRDLGGRNEQFF
J gene: TRBJ2-7; D gene: TRBD1; clone size: many; V gene: TRBV28; CDR3 DNA: TGTGCCAGCAGTTTCGAACTGACAGGGCCCCGCTCCTACGAGCAGTACTTC; CDR3 protein: CASSFELTGPRSYEQYF
J gene: TRBJ2-1; D gene: -; clone size: many; V gene: TRBV6-2/TRBV6-3; CDR3 DNA: TGTGCCAGCAGTTTAGCGGCAACCTACAATGAGCAGTTCTTC; CDR3 protein: CASSLAATYNEQFF
J gene: TRBJ2-1; D gene: -; clone size: -; V gene: TRBV14; CDR3 DNA: TGTGCCAGCAGCCAAGGTGACGGGGCCCCCTACAATGAGCAGTTCTTC; CDR3 protein: CASSQGDGAPYNEQFF
J gene: TRBJ1-1; D gene: -; clone size: many; V gene: TRBV28; CDR3 DNA: TGTGCCAGCAGTTATCGATTGGGCACTGAAGCTTTCTTT; CDR3 protein: CASSYRLGTEAFF
J gene: TRBJ1-1; D gene: TRBD1; clone size: -; V gene: TRBV20-1; CDR3 DNA: TGCGGTGCTACTATACGGACAAAGGGGGCTGGAAACACTGAAGCTTTCTTT; CDR3 protein: CGATIRTKGAGNTEAFF
J gene: TRBJ2-7; D gene: -; clone size: -; V gene: TRBV5-1; CDR3 DNA: TGCGCCAGCACGGCAGACTCGTACTACGAGCAGTACTTC; CDR3 protein: CASTADSYYEQYF
J gene: TRBJ2-7; D gene: -; clone size: -; V gene: TRBV4-1; CDR3 DNA: TGCGCCAGCAGCCAAGAACGGGGAATCGGGTACGAGCAGTACTTC; CDR3 protein: CASSQERGIGYEQYF
J gene: TRBJ2-3; D gene: TRBD1; clone size: -; V gene: TRBV4-1; CDR3 DNA: TGCGCCAGCAGCCAAGACGGGACAGGGGGAGTTATGGGCACAGATACGCAGTATTTT; CDR3 protein: CASSQDGTGGVMGTDTQYF
J gene: TRBJ1-2; D gene: -; clone size: many; V gene: TRBV28; CDR3 DNA: TGTGCCAGCAGGAGCCCGGGCAGGAGCTATGGCTACACCTTC; CDR3 protein: CASRSPGRSYGYTF
J gene: TRBJ2-1; D gene: -; clone size: -; V gene: TRBV30; CDR3 DNA: TGTGCCTGGAGCCTGGAGGGGAATTTCATCAATGAGCAGTTCTTC; CDR3 protein: CAWSLEGNFINEQFF
J gene: TRBJ2-1; D gene: -; clone size: many; V gene: TRBV12-5; CDR3 DNA: TGTGCTAGTGGTTTGGACGAAGTTAGGAGCTCCTACAATGAGCAGTTCTTC; CDR3 protein: CASGLDEVRSSYNEQFF
J gene: TRBJ1-5; D gene: -; clone size: many; V gene: TRBV4-2; CDR3 DNA: TGTGCCAGCAGCCGTTGGGGAGGCAATCAGCCCCAGCATTTT; CDR3 protein: CASSRWGGNQPQHF
J gene: TRBJ1-2; D gene: TRBD1; clone size: many; V gene: TRBV6-1; CDR3 DNA: TGTGCCAGCAAGGGACAGCAGGGAGCCTATGGCTACACCTTC; CDR3 protein: CASKGQQGAYGYTF
J gene: TRBJ2-1; D gene: -; clone size: few; V gene: TRBV29-1; CDR3 DNA: TGCAGCGGAACTAAGGGTGAGCAGTTCTTC; CDR3 protein: CSGTKGEQFF